What follows describes a single T cell receptor beta chain. The entry originates in a study of follicular helper T cells after annual influenza vaccination. Germline V CDR1 and CDR2: LNHDA, SQIVND (reference sequence). Trimming cost V 5 bases and J 2 bases, with 9 bases left between them. The CDR3 has 13 residues. Specified time point: 2015-2016 season, pre-vaccination. TCRB was sequenced at Survey level resolution. TCRdb keeps only in-frame clones here, not all; method: immunoSEQ multiplex PCR. Among thousands of clones listed, roughly 90% were seen once. The chain links TRBV19 to TRBJ1-2, with D possibly being TRBD1 (6 bases). The sequence was obtained from an adult who received the influenza vaccine. Sequences were derived from CXCR5+ CD38- circulating T follicular helper cells from blood, sampled on the day of influenza vaccination. Subset specified: circulating Tfh, non-naive CD4+CXCR5+PD-1+ (ICOS+CD38+ or ICOS-CD38-). In DNA, the CDR3 is TGTGCCAGTAGTCGGGGGCGCAACTATGGCTACACCTTC. It encodes CASSRGRNYGYTF.